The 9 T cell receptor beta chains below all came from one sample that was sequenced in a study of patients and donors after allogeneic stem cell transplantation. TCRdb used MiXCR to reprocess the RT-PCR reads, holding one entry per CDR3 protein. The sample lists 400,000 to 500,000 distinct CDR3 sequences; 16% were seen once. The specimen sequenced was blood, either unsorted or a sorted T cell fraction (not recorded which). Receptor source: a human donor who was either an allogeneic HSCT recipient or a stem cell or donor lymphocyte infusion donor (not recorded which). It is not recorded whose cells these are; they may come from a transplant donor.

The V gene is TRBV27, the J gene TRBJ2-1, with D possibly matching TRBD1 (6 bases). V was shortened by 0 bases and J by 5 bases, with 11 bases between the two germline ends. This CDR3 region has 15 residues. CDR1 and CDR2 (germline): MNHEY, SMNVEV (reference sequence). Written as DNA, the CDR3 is TGTGCCAGCAGTTTATCCCCGGACAGTAACAATGAGCAGTTCTTC. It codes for CASSLSPDSNNEQFF.

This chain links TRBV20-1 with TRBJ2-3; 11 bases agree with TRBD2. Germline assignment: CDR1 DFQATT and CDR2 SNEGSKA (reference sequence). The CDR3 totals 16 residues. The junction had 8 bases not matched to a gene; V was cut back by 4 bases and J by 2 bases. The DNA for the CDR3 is TGCAGTGCTACCCGACTAGCGGGGCTTCACACAGATACGCAGTATTTT. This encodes CSATRLAGLHTDTQYF.

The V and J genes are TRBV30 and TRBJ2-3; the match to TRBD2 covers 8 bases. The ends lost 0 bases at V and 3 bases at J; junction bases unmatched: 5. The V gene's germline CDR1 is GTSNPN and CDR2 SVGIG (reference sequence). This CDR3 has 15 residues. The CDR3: CAWSVKRGPTDTQYF. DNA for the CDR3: TGTGCCTGGAGTGTGAAGCGGGGGCCTACAGATACGCAGTATTTT.

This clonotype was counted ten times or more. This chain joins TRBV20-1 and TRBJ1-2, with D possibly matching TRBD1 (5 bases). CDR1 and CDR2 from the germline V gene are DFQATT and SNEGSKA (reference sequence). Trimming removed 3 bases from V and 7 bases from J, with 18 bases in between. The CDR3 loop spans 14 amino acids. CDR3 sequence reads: CSASLRGIGAGYTF. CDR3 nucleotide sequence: TGCAGTGCTAGTTTGAGGGGAATTGGGGCTGGCTACACCTTC.

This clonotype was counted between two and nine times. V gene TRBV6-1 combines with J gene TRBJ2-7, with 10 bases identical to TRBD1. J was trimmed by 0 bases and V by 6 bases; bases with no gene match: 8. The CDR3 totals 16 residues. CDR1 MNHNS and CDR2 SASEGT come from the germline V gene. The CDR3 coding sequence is TGTGCCAGCAGGGCGGGACAGGGGTCCAGCTCCTACGAGCAGTACTTC. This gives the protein CASRAGQGSSSYEQYF.

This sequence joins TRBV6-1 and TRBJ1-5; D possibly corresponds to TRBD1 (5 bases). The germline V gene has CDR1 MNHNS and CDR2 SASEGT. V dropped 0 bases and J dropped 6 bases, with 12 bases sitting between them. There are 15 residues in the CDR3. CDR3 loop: CASSEAGGKFQPQHF. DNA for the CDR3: TGTGCCAGCAGTGAAGCGGGGGGTAAGTTTCAGCCCCAGCATTTT.

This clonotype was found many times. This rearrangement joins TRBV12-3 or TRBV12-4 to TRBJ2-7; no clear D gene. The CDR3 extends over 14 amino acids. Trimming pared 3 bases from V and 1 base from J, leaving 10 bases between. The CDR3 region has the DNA TGTGCCAGCAGTTTGGCTTCAGGATCCTACGAGCAGTACTTC. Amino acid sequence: CASSLASGSYEQYF.

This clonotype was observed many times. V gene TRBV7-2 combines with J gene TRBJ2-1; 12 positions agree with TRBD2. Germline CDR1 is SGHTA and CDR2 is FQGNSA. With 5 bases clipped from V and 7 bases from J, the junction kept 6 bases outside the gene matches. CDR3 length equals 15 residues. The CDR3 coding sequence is TGTGCCAGCAGCGAAGGACTAGCGGGGTGGAATGAGCAGTTCTTC. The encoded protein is CASSEGLAGWNEQFF.

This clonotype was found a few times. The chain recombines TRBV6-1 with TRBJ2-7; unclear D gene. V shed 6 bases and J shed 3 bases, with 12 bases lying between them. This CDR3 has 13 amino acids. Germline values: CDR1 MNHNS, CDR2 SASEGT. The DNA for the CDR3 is TGTGCCAGCAGGAGGACGAAGAACTACGAGCAGTACTTC. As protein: CASRRTKNYEQYF.